One TCR beta chain is described in this entry. Its antigen is not yet known. One base away there is no much larger clone; base qualities are not given. This entry belongs to a study of shared clonotypes between healthy human individuals (dated by TCRdb to 2020 to 2021). Background for the entire study: The cohort included three men and a couple of women between 18 and 49 years of age. Per donor, three plates each were used for CD4 naive and CD4 memory, two for CD8 naive, and one for CD8 memory. To estimate repertoire size and how much clonotype sharing occurs between individuals, the study deeply sequenced the blood TCR repertoires of a handful of healthy adults. To increase sequencing depth and limit assay-specific biases, different laboratories used diverse techniques to prepare libraries and sequence TCR repertoires. Leukapheresis yielded between about 0.85 and 9 billion PBMCs per donor.

V drops 5 bases and J drops 5 bases, leaving 16 bases in between. CDR1 and CDR2 are read off the germline V gene as SGHVS and FNYEAQ. The CDR3 spans 14 residues, from the cysteine through the phenylalanine. Only CDR3 DNA is held: 42 bases, read in frame from base 1. Using the deep immunoSEQ assay, multiplex PCR amplified TCR CDR3 regions from genomic DNA. Extracted genomic DNA from each cell subset was spread evenly across all wells of several immunoSEQ 96-well plates, with each plate serving as a replicate. For sorted subsets, around 200 ng genomic DNA, equal to 25,000 to 35,000 T cell genomes, was loaded into each replicate PCR. Purified libraries were quantified with a Qubit 3.0 fluorometer, sized on a Bioanalyzer 2100, and re-quantified with the KAPA Library Quantification kit. A separate single-read 150-cycle Illumina NextSeq 550 flow cell was used to sequence each immunoSEQ 96-well plate. Turning to the authors' computational methods: Because the immunoSEQ output included only junctional sequences and no quality scores, the filtering could not be the same as the filtering used for full-length reads. Sequences were annotated with PyIR, a Python wrapper for IgBLAST v1.9, and V/J genes and CDR3 were assigned using IMGT germline references. Reads with weak V/J assignments (E-value above 1e-6), missing CDR3, stop codons, out-of-frame junctions, or ambiguous translated residues were removed. V3J clonotypes were defined by identical inferred V gene, J gene, and CDR3 amino acid sequence. Percentage overlap between repertoires was calculated by dividing the number of shared unique clonotypes by the size of the smaller repertoire. Repertoire richness was assessed with RTK rarefaction, the Chao1 estimator, and Recon v2.1 estimates of unobserved clonotypes. For all TCRbeta clonotypes obtained by the gDNA method from a few donors, generation probabilities were computed with OLGA. Drawn from immuneACCESS, this table holds only the in-frame rearrangements with V and J called that TCRdb kept. Clones are partly lost; checked studies trace under half to an unresolved V gene and leave the rest unexplained. That table supplies the V and J calls and clone size; D and trimming were determined from the DNA. Across this sample there are about 2.2 million clones, with around 95% seen only once. The ten largest make up 1.5% to 2% of the sample.

CD8 naive samples were CD45RO-negative cells positively selected for CCR7, giving a CD45RA+CCR7+ population that excluded TemRA cells. Healthy HIV-negative adults with no recently reported acute infections or vaccinations were included as donors. Every donor was a Caucasian adult living in Nashville, Tennessee, USA. After blood collection by leukapheresis, PBMCs were isolated using Ficoll-Histopaque density gradient centrifugation and then cryopreserved in the vapor phase of liquid nitrogen. Analytical flow cytometry was used to check the purity and quantity of each magnetically sorted T cell population. Genomic DNA was isolated from each sorted fraction and quantified by UV absorbance on a Nanodrop 2000c. The investigation overall reported the following: Naive subsets generally had larger estimated clonotype richness than memory subsets. Pairwise subsampling led to the expectation that sequencing depth would affect the degree of clonotype sharing among donors. Because the study included a small number of donors, the genetic and exposure-history diversity represented was limited. About 5% of naive CD4, 3% to 4% of naive CD8, 2.3% of memory CD4, and less than 0.45% of memory CD8 clonotypes were shared across four donors. Sampling was restricted to blood, and TCR repertoires in tissues likely differ from the TCR repertoires found in blood. Incomplete sequencing was indicated by rarefaction of sorted-subset datasets, despite the large sequencing depth. Compared with non-shared clonotypes, clonotypes shared by all four sorted-subset donors had higher generation probabilities.

The rearrangement combines TRBV7-6 with TRBJ2-7, and the D gene may be TRBD1, 5 bases matching. The sequence came from a man aged 18 to 35 in good health. Some clones in this sample may be carry-over from other donors' samples. The sample was naive CD8+ T cells from PBMCs. The cell subset or site tag for this specimen amounts to: CD45RA+CCR7+. The DNA sequence is given as TGTGCCAGCAGCCCGTTGACACAGGTCCACGAGCAGTACTTC. The resulting protein is CASSPLTQVHEQYF.